This TCR beta chain was recorded in a study of blood T cells in healthy people across ages. Healthy Caucasians from Russia aged about 6 to 95 served as donors. The draw of peripheral blood yielded roughly 9.4 milliliters from each donor. A second PCR of 7 to 11 cycles used a sample-barcoded 5' primer and a J-beta primer mix. The study obtained at least 3 million CDR3-containing paired-end reads from every sample. One entry per CDR3 protein, called by TCRdb with MiXCR from the 5' RACE reads. Of about 1.4 million distinct CDR3 sequences in the sample, roughly 60% were seen once. Overall study findings and caveats: Versus aged donors, long-lived donors had higher diversity and more naive CD4+ cells.

With respect to this clonotype: The target antigen is unknown.

This sequence originates from a young man in good health. Sequenced input: blood.

This CDR3 reads CASSEWGHGGYTF. The CDR3 nucleotides are TGTGCCAGCAGTGAATGGGGACACGGCGGCTACACCTTC. This chain connects TRBV25-1 to TRBJ1-2; a weak D match, TRBD1 (6 bases). The CDR3 has 13 residues. CDR1 and CDR2 from the germline V gene are MGHDK and SYGVNS. The ends were cut back, 1 base at V and 8 bases at J, with 11 bases in the middle.